This entry describes one T cell receptor (beta chain). The CDR3 is made up of 12 amino acids. Germline V gene lookup returns CDR1 WSHSY and CDR2 SAAADI. V lost 4 bases to trimming and J lost 2 bases, with 3 bases between them. The source of the sample is a study of blood T cell repertoires in COVID-19. Overall study: Sample material is recorded as cDNA or gDNA derived from T cells, B-cell-depleted T cells, or PBMCs.

TCRdb's copy holds only in-frame clones and misses some; the assay was immunoSEQ multiplex PCR. The sample gives some 250,000 clones, around 85% of which show up once; roughly 3% is in the top ten. The rearrangement joins TRBV10-2 to TRBJ1-5, with D unresolved. Sequencing was carried out using peripheral blood. The source is a woman aged 25 to 45 who had recovered from COVID-19. The CDR3 DNA reads TGCGCCAGCAGTGCGGGCAATCAGCCCCAGCATTTT. Its protein product is CASSAGNQPQHF.